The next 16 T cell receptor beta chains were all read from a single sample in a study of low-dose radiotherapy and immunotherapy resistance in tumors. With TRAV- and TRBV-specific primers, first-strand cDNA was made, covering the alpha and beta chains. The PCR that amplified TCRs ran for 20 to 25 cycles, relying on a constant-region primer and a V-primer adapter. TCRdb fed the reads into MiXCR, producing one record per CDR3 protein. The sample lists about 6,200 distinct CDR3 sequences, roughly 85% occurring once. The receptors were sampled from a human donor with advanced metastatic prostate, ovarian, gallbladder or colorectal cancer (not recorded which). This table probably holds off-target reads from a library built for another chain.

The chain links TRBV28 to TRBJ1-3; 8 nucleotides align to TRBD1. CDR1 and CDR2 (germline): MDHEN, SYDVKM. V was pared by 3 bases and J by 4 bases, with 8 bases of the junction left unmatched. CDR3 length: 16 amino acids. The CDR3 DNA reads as TGTGCCAGCAGTTTCTTGGCGACAGGGGTAGGAAACACCATATATTTT. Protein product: CASSFLATGVGNTIYF. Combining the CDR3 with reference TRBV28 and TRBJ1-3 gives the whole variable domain DVKVTQSSRYLVKRTGEKVFLECVQDMDHENMFWYRQDPGLGLRLIYFSYDVKMKEKGDIPEGYSVSREKKERFSLILESASTNQTSMYLCASSFLATGVGNTIYFGEGSWLTVV.

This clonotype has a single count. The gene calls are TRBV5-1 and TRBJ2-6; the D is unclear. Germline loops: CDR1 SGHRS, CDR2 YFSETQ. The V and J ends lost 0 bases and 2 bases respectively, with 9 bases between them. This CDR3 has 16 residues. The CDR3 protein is CASSLDGRAGANVLTF. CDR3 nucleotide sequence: TGCGCCAGCAGCTTGGACGGCCGGGCTGGGGCCAACGTCCTGACTTTC.

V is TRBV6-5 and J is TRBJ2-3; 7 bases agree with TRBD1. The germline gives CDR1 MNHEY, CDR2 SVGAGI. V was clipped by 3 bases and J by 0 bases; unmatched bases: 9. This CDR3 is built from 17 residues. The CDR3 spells CASSYGTDPTSTDTQYF. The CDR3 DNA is TGTGCCAGCAGTTATGGGACAGATCCCACTAGCACAGATACGCAGTATTTT.

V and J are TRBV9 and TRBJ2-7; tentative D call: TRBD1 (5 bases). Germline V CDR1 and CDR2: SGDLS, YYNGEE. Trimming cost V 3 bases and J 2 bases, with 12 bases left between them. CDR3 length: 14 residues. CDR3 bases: TGTGCCAGCAGCGCAACTGACAGACCCTACGAGCAGTACTTC. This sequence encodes CASSATDRPYEQYF.

CDR3 protein: CASSLGGLAGVGSYEQYF. CDR3 coding DNA: TGTGCCAGCAGTCTAGGGGGACTAGCGGGAGTGGGCTCCTACGAGCAGTACTTC. The chain is built from TRBV28 and TRBJ2-7, with 14 nucleotides matching TRBD2. This CDR3 is 18 amino acids long. The V gene end was trimmed by 5 bases and the J gene end by 0 bases; junction bases not matched to a gene: 9. Germline CDR1 MDHEN, CDR2 SYDVKM.

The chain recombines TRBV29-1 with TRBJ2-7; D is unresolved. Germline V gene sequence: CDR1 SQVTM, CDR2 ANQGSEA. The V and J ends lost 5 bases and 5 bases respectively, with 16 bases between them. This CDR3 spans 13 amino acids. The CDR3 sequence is CSVRASTQNEQYF. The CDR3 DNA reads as TGCAGCGTTCGAGCTAGTACGCAAAACGAGCAGTACTTC.

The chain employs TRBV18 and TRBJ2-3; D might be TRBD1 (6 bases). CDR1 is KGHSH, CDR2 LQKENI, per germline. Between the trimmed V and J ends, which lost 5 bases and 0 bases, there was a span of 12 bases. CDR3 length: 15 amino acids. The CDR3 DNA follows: TGTGCCAGCTCAAACCGGGACAAGAGCACAGATACGCAGTATTTT. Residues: CASSNRDKSTDTQYF.

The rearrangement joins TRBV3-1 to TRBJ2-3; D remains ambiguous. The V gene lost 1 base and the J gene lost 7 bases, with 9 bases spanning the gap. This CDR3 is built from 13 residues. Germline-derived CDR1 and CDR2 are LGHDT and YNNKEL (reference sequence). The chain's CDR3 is CASSQGSGYTQYF. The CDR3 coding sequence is TGTGCCAGCAGCCAAGGATCCGGGTATACGCAGTATTTT.

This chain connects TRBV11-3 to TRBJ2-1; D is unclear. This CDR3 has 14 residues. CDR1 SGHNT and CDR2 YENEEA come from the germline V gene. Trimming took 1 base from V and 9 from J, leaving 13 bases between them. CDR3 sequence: CASSLVGSDVEQFF. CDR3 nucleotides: TGTGCCAGCAGCTTAGTGGGATCAGATGTTGAGCAGTTCTTC. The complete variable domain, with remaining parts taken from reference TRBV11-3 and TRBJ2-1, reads EAGVVQSPRYKIIEKKQPVAFWCNPISGHNTLYWYLQNLGQGPELLIRYENEEAVDDSQLPKDRFSAERLKGVDSTLKIQPAELGDSAVYLCASSLVGSDVEQFFGPGTRLTVL.

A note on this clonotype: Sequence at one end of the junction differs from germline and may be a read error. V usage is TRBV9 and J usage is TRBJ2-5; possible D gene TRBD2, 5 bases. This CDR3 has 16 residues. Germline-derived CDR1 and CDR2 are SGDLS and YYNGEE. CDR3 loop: CASSVLIGSGQGTQYF. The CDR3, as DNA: TGTGCCAGCAGCGTTTTAATTGGGAGCGGCCAAGGGACCCAGTACTTC.

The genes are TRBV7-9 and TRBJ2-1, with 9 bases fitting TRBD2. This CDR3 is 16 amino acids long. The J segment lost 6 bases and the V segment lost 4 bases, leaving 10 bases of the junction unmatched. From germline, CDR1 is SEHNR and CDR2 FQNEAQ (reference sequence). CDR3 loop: CASSSQPGLASNEQFF. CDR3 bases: TGTGCCAGCAGCTCGCAACCGGGACTAGCCAGCAATGAGCAGTTCTTC.

CDR3 in DNA: TGTGCCAGCAGTTTCAGTGGCAATCAGCCCCAGCATTTT. It is translated as CASSFSGNQPQHF. J is TRBJ1-5 and V is TRBV28; D gene unclear. Trimming left V 3 bases short and J 2 bases short, with 5 bases between. Germline V gene data show CDR1 as MDHEN and CDR2 as SYDVKM. This CDR3 region has 13 residues.

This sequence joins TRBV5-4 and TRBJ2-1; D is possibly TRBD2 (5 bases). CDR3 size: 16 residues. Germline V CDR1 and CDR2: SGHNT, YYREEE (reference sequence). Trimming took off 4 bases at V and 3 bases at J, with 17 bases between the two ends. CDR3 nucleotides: TGTGCCAGCAGCACGCAACTAGATACCAACTACAATGAGCAGTTCTTC. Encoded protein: CASSTQLDTNYNEQFF. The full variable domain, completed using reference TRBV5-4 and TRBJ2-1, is ETGVTQSPTHLIKTRGQQVTLRCSSQSGHNTVSWYQQALGQGPQFIFQYYREEENGRGNFPPRFSGLQFPNYSSELNVNALELDDSALYLCASSTQLDTNYNEQFFGPGTRLTVL.

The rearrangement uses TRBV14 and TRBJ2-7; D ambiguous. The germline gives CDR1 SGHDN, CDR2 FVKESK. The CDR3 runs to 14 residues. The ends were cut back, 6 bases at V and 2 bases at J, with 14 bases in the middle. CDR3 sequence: CASSLRLGTYEQYF. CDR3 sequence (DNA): TGTGCCAGCAGTCTCAGACTGGGAACCTACGAGCAGTACTTC. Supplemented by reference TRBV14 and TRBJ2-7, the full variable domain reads EAGVTQFPSHSVIEKGQTVTLRCDPISGHDNLYWYRRVMGKEIKFLLHFVKESKQDESGMPNNRFLAERTGGTYSTLKVQPAELEDSGVYFCASSLRLGTYEQYFGPGTRLTVT.

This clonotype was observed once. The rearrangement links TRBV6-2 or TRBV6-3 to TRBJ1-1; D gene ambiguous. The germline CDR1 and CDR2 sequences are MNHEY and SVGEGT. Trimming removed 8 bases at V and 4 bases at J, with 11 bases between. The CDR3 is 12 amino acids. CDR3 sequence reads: CASVSRSTEAFF. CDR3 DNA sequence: TGTGCCAGCGTCAGCCGGAGCACTGAAGCTTTCTTT.

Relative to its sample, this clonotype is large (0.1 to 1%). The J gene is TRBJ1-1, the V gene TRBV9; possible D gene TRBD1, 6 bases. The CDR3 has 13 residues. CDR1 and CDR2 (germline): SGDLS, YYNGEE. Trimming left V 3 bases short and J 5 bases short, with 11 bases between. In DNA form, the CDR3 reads TGTGCCAGCAGCGCGGGACAAGGGACTGAAGCTTTCTTT. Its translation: CASSAGQGTEAFF.